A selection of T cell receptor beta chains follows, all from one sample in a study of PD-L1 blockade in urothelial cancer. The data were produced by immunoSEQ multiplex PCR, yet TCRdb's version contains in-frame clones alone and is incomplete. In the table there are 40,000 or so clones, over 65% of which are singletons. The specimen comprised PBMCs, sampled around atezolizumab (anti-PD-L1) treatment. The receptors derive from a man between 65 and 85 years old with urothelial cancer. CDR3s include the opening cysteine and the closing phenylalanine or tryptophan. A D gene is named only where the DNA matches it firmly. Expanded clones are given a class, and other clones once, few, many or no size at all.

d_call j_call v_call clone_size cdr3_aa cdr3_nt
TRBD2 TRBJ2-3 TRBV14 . CASSMGLAGADTQYF TGTGCCAGCAGCATGGGACTAGCGGGAGCAGATACGCAGTATTTT
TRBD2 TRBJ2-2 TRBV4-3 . CASSQESAGLAFTGELFF TGCGCCAGCAGCCAAGAATCGGCGGGACTAGCGTTTACCGGGGAGCTGTTTTTT
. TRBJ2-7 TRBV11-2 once CASSLETVGRFYEQYF TGTGCCAGCAGCTTAGAAACAGTGGGTCGATTCTACGAGCAGTACTTC
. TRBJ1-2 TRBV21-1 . CASSTGTANYGYTF TGTGCCAGCAGCACCGGGACAGCCAATTATGGCTACACCTTC
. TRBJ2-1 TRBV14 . CASSKTRSNEQFF TGTGCCAGCAGCAAGACTAGATCCAATGAGCAGTTCTTC
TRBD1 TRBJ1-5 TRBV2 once CASSVPGQGNNQPQHF TGTGCCAGCAGTGTTCCGGGACAGGGGAACAATCAGCCCCAGCATTTT
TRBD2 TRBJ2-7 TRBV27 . CASSPRGGEQYF TGTGCCAGCAGTCCCCGCGGGGGGGAGCAGTACTTC
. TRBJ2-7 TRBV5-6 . CASSSDSLRGAYEQYF TGTGCCAGCAGCTCGGACAGTTTAAGAGGGGCCTACGAGCAGTACTTC
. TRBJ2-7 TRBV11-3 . CASSHTIYEQYF TGTGCCAGCAGCCACACGATCTACGAGCAGTACTTC
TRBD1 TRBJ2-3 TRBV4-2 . CASSQADRGEDTQYF TGTGCCAGCAGCCAGGCAGACAGGGGTGAAGATACGCAGTATTTT
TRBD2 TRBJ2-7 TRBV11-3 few CASSSGGIGEQYF TGTGCCAGCAGCTCCGGGGGGATAGGAGAGCAGTACTTC
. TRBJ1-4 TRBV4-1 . CASSKPATNEKLFF TGCGCCAGCAGCAAGCCTGCCACTAATGAAAAACTGTTTTTT
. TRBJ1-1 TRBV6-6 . CASTKGEWNTEAFF TGTGCCAGCACCAAGGGGGAATGGAACACTGAAGCTTTCTTT
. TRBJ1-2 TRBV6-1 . CASSEQVWSNYGYTF TGTGCCAGCAGTGAACAGGTTTGGTCTAACTATGGCTACACCTTC
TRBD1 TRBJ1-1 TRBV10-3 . CAISVTDLGTVDTEAFF TGTGCCATCAGTGTCACCGACCTAGGGACAGTAGACACTGAAGCTTTCTTT
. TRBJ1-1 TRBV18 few CASSPNPRGEAFF TGTGCCAGCTCACCTAACCCCCGGGGTGAAGCTTTCTTT
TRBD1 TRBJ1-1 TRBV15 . CATSREGQFFTEAFF TGTGCCACCAGCAGAGAGGGACAGTTTTTCACTGAAGCTTTCTTT
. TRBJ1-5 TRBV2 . CASSYRSNQPQHF TGTGCCAGCAGTTACAGGAGCAATCAGCCCCAGCATTTT
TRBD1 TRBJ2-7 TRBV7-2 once CASSFQSGTESSYEQYF TGTGCCAGCAGCTTCCAATCCGGGACAGAGAGCTCCTACGAGCAGTACTTC
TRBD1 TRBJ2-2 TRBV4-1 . CASSPLAGQGFGTGELFF TGCGCCAGCAGCCCGCTAGCCGGACAGGGTTTTGGCACCGGGGAGCTGTTTTTT
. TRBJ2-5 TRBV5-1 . CASSLTGASQETQYF TGCGCCAGCAGCTTAACGGGAGCCAGTCAAGAGACCCAGTACTTC
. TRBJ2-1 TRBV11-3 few CASSFSGGGRNEQFF TGTGCCAGCAGCTTTTCAGGGGGAGGTCGGAATGAGCAGTTCTTC
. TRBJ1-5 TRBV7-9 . CARQGRDSNQPQHF TGTGCCAGGCAGGGGAGGGATAGCAATCAGCCCCAGCATTTT
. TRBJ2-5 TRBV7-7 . CASSRGLTAETQYF TGTGCTAGCAGCCGTGGACTGACCGCAGAGACCCAGTACTTC
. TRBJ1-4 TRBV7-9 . CASSIGPGSNEKLFF TGTGCCAGCAGCATCGGGCCGGGATCTAATGAAAAACTGTTTTTT
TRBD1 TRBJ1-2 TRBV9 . CASSVEEGADGLNYGYTF TGTGCCAGCAGCGTAGAGGAGGGGGCGGATGGATTGAACTATGGCTACACCTTC
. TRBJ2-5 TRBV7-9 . CASSLDKETQYF TGTGCCAGCAGCTTAGACAAAGAGACCCAGTACTTC
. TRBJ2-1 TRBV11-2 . CASSFFGRLTYNEQFF TGTGCCAGCAGCTTTTTCGGCAGGTTAACCTACAATGAGCAGTTCTTC
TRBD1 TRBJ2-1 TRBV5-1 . CASSSTGGFSYNEQFF TGCGCCAGCAGCTCGACAGGGGGCTTCTCCTACAATGAGCAGTTCTTC
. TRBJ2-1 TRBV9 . CASSVGGRGNEQFF TGTGCCAGCAGCGTAGGGGGACGGGGGAATGAGCAGTTCTTC
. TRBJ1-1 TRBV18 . CASSPVASTEAFF TGTGCCAGCTCACCAGTGGCCTCCACTGAAGCTTTCTTT
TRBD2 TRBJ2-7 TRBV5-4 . CASSDRTSKPYEQYF TGTGCCAGCAGCGATCGGACTAGTAAACCCTACGAGCAGTACTTC
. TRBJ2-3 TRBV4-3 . CASSLQDTDTQYF TGCGCCAGCAGCCTACAGGACACAGATACGCAGTATTTT
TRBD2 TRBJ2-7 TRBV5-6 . CASSPRGLAGSSYEQYF TGTGCCAGCAGCCCACGTGGACTAGCGGGTAGCTCCTACGAGCAGTACTTC
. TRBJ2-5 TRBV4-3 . CASSQDPGIETQYF TGCGCCAGCAGCCAAGATCCAGGGATAGAGACCCAGTACTTC
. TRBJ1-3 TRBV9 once CASSVEPQPGNTIYF TGTGCCAGCAGCGTAGAGCCCCAACCTGGAAACACCATATATTTT
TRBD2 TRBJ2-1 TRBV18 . CASSPGDYGSEQFF TGTGCCAGCTCACCGGGGGACTACGGGAGTGAGCAGTTCTTC
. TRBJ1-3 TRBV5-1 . CASSAASTSGNTIYF TGCGCCAGCAGCGCCGCGTCAACCTCTGGAAACACCATATATTTT
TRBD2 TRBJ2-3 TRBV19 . CASSIFLAGVYDTQYF TGTGCCAGTAGTATATTCCTAGCGGGAGTATATGATACGCAGTATTTT
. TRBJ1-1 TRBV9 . CASSVRESAEAFF TGTGCCAGCAGCGTTAGGGAGTCGGCTGAAGCTTTCTTT